This T cell receptor (beta chain) was recovered during a study of blood T cell repertoires in COVID-19. Study overall: From the United States, Italy and Spain came samples of acute and convalescent COVID-19. T cells, B-cell-depleted T cells, or PBMCs supplied cDNA or gDNA.

V lost 2 bases to trimming and J lost 6 bases; unmatched junction nucleotides: 9. In germline, CDR1 is SGHTA, CDR2 FQGTGA. This CDR3 region has 15 residues. Seattle patient enrollment occurred during active infection, with longitudinal follow-up thereafter. Only one count was recorded for this clone. How the authors handled the data: Amplification of reference gene primers provided the estimated nucleated cell counts. TCRdb's table, derived via immunoSEQ multiplex PCR, lists solely in-frame clones and lacks some. Clonal size and the V and J genes are those of that table, whereas D and trimming came from the DNA. The sample comprises about 400,000 clones, roughly 90% of which are singletons, and just over 7% rests with the top ten.

The chain couples TRBV7-3 to TRBJ2-7; TRBD2 agrees at 8 bases. The receptor was derived from an older woman with COVID-19, enrolled during active disease. The sample taken for sequencing was peripheral blood. The CDR3 sequence: CASSLLAGGFGEQYF. In nucleotides, the CDR3 is TGTGCCAGCAGCTTACTCGCGGGGGGCTTCGGCGAGCAGTACTTC.